Listed below are T cell receptor beta chains from one sample, sequenced in a study of long-term antiretroviral therapy in people with HIV. Produced via immunoSEQ multiplex PCR; TCRdb's table is partial and in-frame only. In the table there are more than 20,000 clones, roughly 85% of which are singletons. The sequenced sample was unsorted PBMCs, obtained 2.3 years after starting antiretroviral therapy. These receptors were obtained from a man aged 40-50 years with HIV. Each CDR3 is given with its conserved first and last residue. The order of the fields is clone size, V gene, J gene, D gene, CDR3 DNA, CDR3 protein. The D gene is left open where the match is weak. Some rows mark clone size as missing; the rest say once, few, many or name a class of expanded clone.

few,TRBV4-2,TRBJ1-2,-,TGTGCCAGCAGCCTCCTCCTAGGGCCAGTGGAGTATGGCTACACCTTC,CASSLLLGPVEYGYTF
-,TRBV6-6,TRBJ2-4,-,TGTGCCACCTGTTTATCGCTAGCCAAAAACATTCAGTACTTC,CATCLSLAKNIQYF
-,TRBV5-1,TRBJ1-6,-,TGCGCCAGCAGCTTGGCACAGAATTCACCCCTCCACTTT,CASSLAQNSPLHF
-,TRBV6-1,TRBJ2-1,-,TGTGCCAGCAGTGGTTTCAAGACCTACAATGAGCAGTTCTTC,CASSGFKTYNEQFF
-,TRBV6-5,TRBJ1-2,-,-,CASWGAGAGDRVTF
-,TRBV5-8,TRBJ2-5,-,TGTGCCAGCAGCGCCGAGGAGGCAGACTCCCAAGAGACCCAGTACTTC,CASSAEEADSQETQYF
once,TRBV7-3,TRBJ2-1,TRBD1,TGTGCCAGCAGCCTTGTACAGGGGAAGCAGTTCTTC,CASSLVQGKQFF
-,TRBV6-6,TRBJ1-4,-,TGTGCCAGCAGTTACGGGGGGGGCGAAAAACTGTTTTTT,CASSYGGGEKLFF
once,TRBV13,TRBJ2-7,TRBD1,TGTGCCAGCAGCCCTCAACCGGGACAGGGTATAGACGAGCAGTACTTC,CASSPQPGQGIDEQYF
-,TRBV2,TRBJ2-2,TRBD1,TGTGCCAGCAAATCACAGGGGTTGAACACCGGGGAGCTGTTTTTT,CASKSQGLNTGELFF
-,TRBV28,TRBJ2-2,TRBD2,TGTGCCAGCAGTTTTAGACTAGCGGACACCGGGGAGCTGTTTTTT,CASSFRLADTGELFF
-,TRBV10-1,TRBJ1-3,TRBD1,TGCGCCAGCAGTGAGTCGACAGGGGCGAGCTCTGGAAACACCATATATTTT,CASSESTGASSGNTIYF
-,TRBV11-3,TRBJ2-3,TRBD2,TGTGCCAGCAGGAGCGGGGGGCGGGAGTGGACAGATACGCAGTATTTT,CASRSGGREWTDTQYF
-,TRBV30,TRBJ2-5,-,TGTGCCTGGTCGCGGGACAGACAAGAGACCCAGTACTTC,CAWSRDRQETQYF
-,TRBV7-9,TRBJ2-7,-,TGTGCCAGCAGCTCCGCATCCTACGAGCAGTACTTC,CASSSASYEQYF
-,TRBV10-2,TRBJ2-1,TRBD2,TGCGCCAGCAGTGAACGTGGGACTAGCGGTTACAATGAGCAGTTCTTC,CASSERGTSGYNEQFF
once,TRBV29-1,TRBJ2-7,-,TGCAGCGTTGGAGCCAGCTCCTACGAGCAGTACTTC,CSVGASSYEQYF
-,TRBV9,TRBJ2-5,-,TGTGCCAGTACGACAGGGGAGGGAGAGACCCAGTACTTC,CASTTGEGETQYF
-,TRBV6-5,TRBJ2-2,-,TGTGCCAGCAGTGGTGGGGCAGGGCGGGCCGGGGAGCTGTTTTTT,CASSGGAGRAGELFF
once,TRBV7-6,TRBJ1-4,-,TGTGCCAGCAGCTTGTGGGGGAGACCTAATGAAAAACTGTTTTTT,CASSLWGRPNEKLFF
-,TRBV5-6,TRBJ1-5,-,TGTGCCAGCAGCTCGAGAAGCAATCAGCCCCAGCATTTT,CASSSRSNQPQHF
-,TRBV10-2,TRBJ2-1,-,TGCGCCAGCAGTGGGCAGGAAGTAGGGGAGCAGTTCTTC,CASSGQEVGEQFF
-,TRBV7-9,TRBJ2-6,-,TGTGCCAGCAGTTCCGCATGGCCCGGGGCCAACGTCCTGACTTTC,CASSSAWPGANVLTF
-,TRBV25-1,TRBJ1-1,-,TGTGCCAGCAGTGATTCAGGGGAGTTTGGCACTGAAGCTTTCTTT,CASSDSGEFGTEAFF
-,TRBV6-5,TRBJ1-2,-,TGTGCCAGCAGTGATAATACAGGGTATCATGGCTACACCTTC,CASSDNTGYHGYTF
-,TRBV30,TRBJ2-6,-,TGTGCCTGGAAGGGGGAGGTTGCTGGGGCCAACGTCCTGACTTTC,CAWKGEVAGANVLTF
-,TRBV2,TRBJ1-1,-,TGTGCCAGCAGTCTAATACAAAATGAAGCTTTCTTT,CASSLIQNEAFF
-,TRBV14,TRBJ2-1,-,TGTGCCAGCAGCCAAGAGGGGCATGAGCAGTTCTTC,CASSQEGHEQFF
once,TRBV5-1,TRBJ1-4,TRBD1,TGCGCCAGCAGCATGACCGGGACAGGGAATGAAAAACTGTTTTTT,CASSMTGTGNEKLFF
-,TRBV5-1,TRBJ2-1,TRBD1,TGCGCCAGCAGGACAGGGGATTTGAATGAGCAGTTCTTC,CASRTGDLNEQFF
-,TRBV7-9,TRBJ1-3,-,TGTGCCAGCAGCTTACCCAAGGACGACAGGCGGAACACCATATATTTT,CASSLPKDDRRNTIYF
once,TRBV5-6,TRBJ2-6,-,TGTGCCAGCAGCCTGAGCTCTGGGGCCAACGTCCTGACTTTC,CASSLSSGANVLTF